These T cell receptor beta chains were read from a single sample in a study of PD-L1 blockade in urothelial cancer. Libraries were prepared by immunoSEQ multiplex PCR; TCRdb keeps only in-frame clonotypes and omits some of them. The table has about 88,000 clones, more than 90% seen once. Specimen: PBMCs, collected around atezolizumab (anti-PD-L1) treatment. The receptors were sampled from a man aged 55 to 70 with urothelial cancer. CDR3s include the opening cysteine and the closing phenylalanine or tryptophan. A D gene is named only where the DNA matches it firmly. Size is omitted from some rows. Given values are once, few, many or a class for expanded clones.

d_gene	abundance	v_gene	j_gene	CDR3aa	CDR3nt
TRBD1	.	TRBV6-5	TRBJ2-7	CASSSPTGGPYEQYF	TGTGCCAGCAGTAGTCCGACAGGGGGTCCCTACGAGCAGTACTTC
TRBD1	once	TRBV2	TRBJ2-7	CASNPQTGGFHEQYF	TGTGCCAGCAATCCCCAGACAGGGGGCTTTCACGAGCAGTACTTC
TRBD2	.	TRBV9	TRBJ2-2	CASHPRAGGATGELFF	TGTGCCAGCCACCCCAGAGCGGGAGGGGCGACCGGGGAGCTGTTTTTT
TRBD1	.	TRBV6-4	TRBJ1-2	CASSDGGQGGGYTF	TGTGCCAGCAGTGACGGGGGACAGGGAGGTGGCTACACCTTC
TRBD1	.	TRBV2	TRBJ2-7	CASSRQGSTYEQYF	TGTGCCAGCAGTAGACAGGGGTCCACCTACGAGCAGTACTTC
.	.	TRBV6-1	TRBJ1-2	CASSSGFYGYTF	TGTGCCAGCAGTTCAGGGTTTTATGGCTACACCTTC
TRBD1	.	TRBV5-1	TRBJ1-1	CASSPGTGRTNTEAFF	TGCGCCAGCAGCCCCGGGACAGGGAGAACGAACACTGAAGCTTTCTTT
.	.	TRBV5-6	TRBJ2-4	CASSSRLEVGIAAKNIQYF	TGTGCCAGCAGCTCCAGACTAGAAGTGGGAATAGCGGCCAAAAACATTCAGTACTTC
TRBD1	.	TRBV7-2	TRBJ1-1	CASSSTGTENTEAFF	TGTGCCAGCAGCTCAACCGGGACAGAGAACACTGAAGCTTTCTTT
TRBD1	.	TRBV7-9	TRBJ2-1	CASSLGVGTGENEQFF	TGTGCCAGCAGCTTAGGGGTTGGGACAGGGGAGAATGAGCAGTTCTTC
TRBD1	.	TRBV6-1	TRBJ2-2	CASSSGQGDTGELFF	TGTGCCAGCAGCAGTGGACAGGGTGACACCGGGGAGCTGTTTTTT
.	many	TRBV1	TRBJ2-2	CTSSQETSGYPGELFF	TGCACCAGCAGCCAAGAGACTAGCGGGTATCCCGGGGAGCTGTTTTTT
.	.	TRBV7-2	TRBJ2-3	CASSSLRGSADTQYF	TGTGCCAGCAGCTCTCTACGGGGTTCGGCAGATACGCAGTATTTT
TRBD1	.	TRBV5-1	TRBJ2-6	CASSLVTGGGGANVLTF	TGCGCCAGCAGCTTGGTGACAGGGGGCGGTGGGGCCAACGTCCTGACTTTC
.	.	TRBV7-2	TRBJ2-2	CASSLGRNTGELFF	TGTGCCAGCAGCTTAGGGAGGAACACCGGGGAGCTGTTTTTT
TRBD1	.	TRBV7-8	TRBJ2-7	CASSFIGTGYEQYF	TGTGCCAGCAGCTTTATTGGGACAGGCTACGAGCAGTACTTC
.	.	TRBV4-2	TRBJ2-7	CASSQVSDSYEQYF	TGTGCCAGCAGCCAAGTTAGCGACTCCTACGAGCAGTACTTC
.	.	TRBV5-1	TRBJ2-3	CASSLVGRGTDTQYF	TGCGCCAGCAGCTTGGTTGGCAGGGGCACAGATACGCAGTATTTT
TRBD1	.	TRBV4-1	TRBJ2-6	CASSQKGTGSTTGANVLTF	TGCGCCAGCAGCCAAAAAGGGACAGGCTCGACAACTGGGGCCAACGTCCTGACTTTC
.	once	TRBV6-5	TRBJ1-2	CASSYTTPVGYTF	TGTGCCAGCAGTTACACAACCCCCGTAGGCTACACCTTC
.	.	TRBV6-5	TRBJ2-3	CASSSLSGSSTDTQYF	TGTGCCAGCAGTTCCTTAAGCGGGTCCTCAACAGATACGCAGTATTTT
.	.	TRBV11-2	TRBJ1-3	CASSFSQGGGNTIYF	TGTGCCAGCAGCTTCAGCCAGGGAGGTGGAAACACCATATATTTT
TRBD1	.	TRBV5-1	TRBJ1-2	CASSLTGTDYGYTF	TGCGCCAGCAGCTTGACAGGGACAGACTATGGCTACACCTTC
TRBD2	.	TRBV4-3	TRBJ2-2	CASSQMSGRAGELFF	TGCGCCAGCAGCCAAATGTCCGGGAGGGCCGGGGAGCTGTTTTTT
.	.	TRBV9	TRBJ2-2	CASSVAVRGTGELFF	TGTGCCAGCAGCGTAGCTGTGCGGGGCACCGGGGAGCTGTTTTTT
.	.	TRBV7-9	TRBJ2-7	CASSYGLSTVHEQYF	TGTGCCAGCAGCTACGGACTGAGTACCGTACACGAGCAGTACTTC
.	.	TRBV28	TRBJ2-4	CASSLNSVAKNIQYF	TGTGCCAGCAGTTTAAATAGCGTTGCCAAAAACATTCAGTACTTC
.	.	TRBV10-2	TRBJ2-2	CASSEASGELFF	TGCGCCAGCAGTGAAGCCTCCGGGGAGCTGTTTTTT
TRBD2	.	TRBV9	TRBJ2-1	CASSGRTSGLYNEQFF	TGTGCCAGCAGCGGCCGGACTAGCGGGCTCTACAATGAGCAGTTCTTC
TRBD1	.	TRBV5-1	TRBJ1-2	CASNRGRGYGYTF	TGCGCCAGCAACAGGGGGCGCGGCTATGGCTACACCTTC
.	.	TRBV5-1	TRBJ1-4	CASSLGQGEKLFF	TGCGCCAGCAGCTTGGGGCAGGGTGAAAAACTGTTTTTT
.	.	TRBV12-5	TRBJ2-2	CASGLDTEKGELFF	TGTGCTAGTGGTTTGGATACGGAGAAGGGGGAGCTGTTTTTT
.	.	TRBV7-3	TRBJ2-6	CASSLSAGSGANVLTF	TGTGCCAGCAGCTTATCGGCAGGTTCTGGGGCCAACGTCCTGACTTTC
.	.	TRBV7-9	TRBJ2-5	CASSSGETQYF	TGTGCCAGCAGCTCAGGGGAGACCCAGTACTTC
TRBD1	.	TRBV4-1	TRBJ1-2	CASSQLRTGSSDGYTF	TGCGCCAGCAGCCAACTGAGGACAGGGTCAAGCGATGGCTACACCTTC
.	few	TRBV4-2	TRBJ1-2	CASSQDVGTHTF	TGTGCCAGCAGCCAAGATGTAGGGACACACACCTTC
TRBD1	.	TRBV28	TRBJ2-2	CASRVGDRNTGELFF	TGTGCCAGCAGGGTGGGGGACAGGAACACCGGGGAGCTGTTTTTT
TRBD2	.	TRBV9	TRBJ2-7	CASSVTDSGGHYEQYF	TGTGCCAGCAGCGTGACCGATAGCGGGGGGCACTACGAGCAGTACTTC
.	.	TRBV11-2	TRBJ1-1	CASSLAQGNTEAFF	TGTGCCAGCAGCTTAGCACAGGGGAACACTGAAGCTTTCTTT
TRBD1	.	TRBV7-2	TRBJ2-4	CASSATGDAKNIQYF	TGTGCCAGCAGCGCGACAGGGGACGCCAAAAACATTCAGTACTTC
.	.	TRBV30	TRBJ2-3	CAWSVSTRDTQYF	TGTGCCTGGAGTGTATCCACGAGGGATACGCAGTATTTT
TRBD2	.	TRBV29-1	TRBJ2-1	CSVETSDEQFF	TGCAGCGTGGAAACTAGCGATGAGCAGTTCTTC
.	.	TRBV28	TRBJ1-5	CASSWGGKGQPQHF	TGTGCCAGCAGTTGGGGGGGTAAAGGGCAGCCCCAGCATTTT
TRBD2	.	TRBV6-5	TRBJ2-3	CASGLAGDRGGTQYF	TGTGCCAGCGGACTAGCGGGGGACCGTGGGGGTACGCAGTATTTT